The next 23 T cell receptor beta chains were all read from a single sample in a study of Ad26.COV2.S vaccination and SARS-CoV-2 variants. Here immunoSEQ multiplex PCR was the method, and the copy in TCRdb shows in-frame clones only, minus some. This table has 300,000 to 400,000 clones, less than 90% appearing once. Described treatment: roughly 18 received Ad26.COV2.S at low or high dose, single or two shots; several received placebo; per-sample allocation not given. The samples date from day 63 after the first vaccine or placebo injection. The material was peripheral blood, obtained in a trial of Ad26.COV2.S vaccine versus placebo. The receptor source for this set is a person aged 18-65 years who received the Ad26.COV2.S COVID-19 vaccine or a placebo.

The chain combines TRBV5-1 with TRBJ2-7, with TRBD2 identical over 9 bases. Germline values: CDR1 SGHRS, CDR2 YFSETQ. Trimming cost V 1 base and J 5 bases; bases outside gene matches: 7. There are 15 residues in the CDR3. The CDR3 spells CASSLLSGSADEQYF. CDR3 coding DNA: TGCGCCAGCAGCTTGCTTAGCGGGAGTGCGGACGAGCAGTACTTC.

This sequence joins TRBV28 and TRBJ1-6; D not certain. This CDR3 is 15 amino acids long. Per the germline V gene, CDR1 is MDHEN and CDR2 is SYDVKM. Trimming left V 6 bases short and J 6 bases short, with 15 bases between. The CDR3 coding sequence is TGTGCCAGCAGCCCTTTGCTGTTCGTTAATTCACCCCTCCACTTT. It codes for CASSPLLFVNSPLHF.

The CDR3 sequence: CAAGGPTSYEQYF. CDR3 coding DNA: TGTGCCGCCGGGGGACCCACCTCCTACGAGCAGTACTTC. V and J are TRBV7-9 and TRBJ2-7; D perhaps matches TRBD2 (6 bases). This CDR3 has 13 amino acids. Germline V lookup: CDR1 SEHNR, CDR2 FQNEAQ (reference sequence). The germline V and J ends were trimmed by 11 bases and 0 bases, with 14 bases remaining between them.

V is TRBV7-2 and J is TRBJ2-2; the D gene is possibly TRBD1 (5 bases). Trimming stripped 0 bases from V and 4 bases from J, with 15 bases between. This CDR3 has 17 amino acids. The germline V gene has CDR1 SGHTA and CDR2 FQGNSA. The CDR3 bases are TGTGCCAGCAGCTTAGCGGGGCTGATGGCAAGCACCGGGGAGCTGTTTTTT. Amino acid sequence: CASSLAGLMASTGELFF.

This clone was counted between two and nine times. The V gene is TRBV2, the J gene TRBJ2-2; 11 bases are a match to TRBD1. Germline CDR1 SNHLY, CDR2 FYNNEI. CDR3 length: 15 amino acids. The J segment lost 8 bases and the V segment lost 6 bases, leaving 8 bases of the junction unmatched. CDR3 DNA sequence: TGTGCCAGCAGCCGCGGGACAGGGGGACCGGGGGAGCTGTTTTTT. This gives the protein CASSRGTGGPGELFF.

V and J are TRBV5-1 and TRBJ2-1, with TRBD2 matching 8 bases. Germline V gene lookup returns CDR1 SGHRS and CDR2 YFSETQ. V was pared by 1 base and J by 0 bases, with 0 bases of the junction left unmatched. The CDR3 is 15 amino acids. The CDR3 nucleotides read TGCGCCAGCAGCTTGACTAGCGGCTCCTACAATGAGCAGTTCTTC. It yields the protein CASSLTSGSYNEQFF.

This chain uses TRBV29-1 with TRBJ2-1; no firm D call. This CDR3 is 14 amino acids long. Germline CDR1 is SQVTM and CDR2 is ANQGSEA. Trimming took off 4 bases at V and 2 bases at J, with 12 bases between the two ends. CDR3 bases: TGCAGCGTTGCCCTAGAGCTCACCTACAATGAGCAGTTCTTC. Its translation: CSVALELTYNEQFF.

J is TRBJ1-5 and V is TRBV28; D gene unclear. Germline CDR1 reads MDHEN; CDR2 reads SYDVKM. V was pared by 5 bases and J by 0 bases, with 11 bases between. The CDR3 has 15 amino acids. DNA of the CDR3: TGTGCCAGCAGTCAAGCTGGGAATAGCAATCAGCCCCAGCATTTT. This translates into CASSQAGNSNQPQHF. The full variable domain, its missing parts supplied by reference TRBV28 and TRBJ1-5, is DVKVTQSSRYLVKRTGEKVFLECVQDMDHENMFWYRQDPGLGLRLIYFSYDVKMKEKGDIPEGYSVSREKKERFSLILESASTNQTSMYLCASSQAGNSNQPQHFGDGTRLSIL.

The chain is built from TRBV3-1 (or the pseudogene TRBV3-2) and TRBJ2-3; 9 nucleotides match TRBD2. V was pared by 7 bases and J by 2 bases, with 22 bases of the junction left unmatched. Germline CDR1 and CDR2: LGHDT and YNNKEL (reference sequence). The CDR3 covers 20 residues. CDR3 sequence reads: CASTVRSLLAGSPPTDTQYF. The CDR3 DNA sequence: TGTGCCAGCACCGTAAGAAGTCTCCTAGCGGGGTCCCCCCCCACAGATACGCAGTATTTT.

The chain combines TRBV7-8 with TRBJ2-2; the D gene is possibly TRBD2 (8 bases). The CDR3 spans 17 residues. Looked up from germline, CDR1 is SGHVS and CDR2 is FQNEAQ. Trimming removed 2 bases from V and 2 bases from J, with 15 bases in between. CDR3 DNA sequence: TGTGCCAGCAGCTTAACGGGGGGGGACAGCAACACCGGGGAGCTGTTTTTT. Translated: CASSLTGGDSNTGELFF.

The V call is TRBV4-1, the J call TRBJ2-6, with a possible D match to TRBD2 (6 bases). The CDR3 covers 17 residues. The germline V and J ends were trimmed by 0 bases and 1 base, with 10 bases remaining between them. Germline V gene lookup returns CDR1 MGHRA and CDR2 YSYEKL. The CDR3 reads CASSQDWRASGANVLTF. CDR3 nucleotide sequence: TGCGCCAGCAGCCAAGATTGGAGGGCATCTGGGGCCAACGTCCTGACTTTC.

J is TRBJ2-1 and V is TRBV3-1 (or the pseudogene TRBV3-2); no clear D gene. V lost 6 bases and J lost 2, with 5 bases in between. CDR1 is LGHDT and CDR2 is YNNKEL in the germline V gene (reference sequence). The CDR3 extends over 12 amino acids. The CDR3 DNA follows: TGTGCCAGCAGTTCAACCTACAATGAGCAGTTCTTC. Its protein product is CASSSTYNEQFF.

The table lists this clone with a few counts. The V and J genes are TRBV6-2 or TRBV6-3 and TRBJ2-1; 13 bases match TRBD2. The CDR3 loop spans 15 amino acids. J gave up 5 bases and V 7 bases, and 5 bases lay outside the gene matches. Per germline, CDR1 MNHEY and CDR2 SVGEGT. CDR3 coding DNA: TGTGCCAGCACCCCGGGACTAGCGGGAAACAATGAGCAGTTCTTC. The encoded protein is CASTPGLAGNNEQFF.

This chain uses TRBV4-2 with TRBJ1-1; TRBD1 might be the D (6 bases). This CDR3 is built from 11 residues. With 8 bases removed from V and 7 bases from J, the gap between germline ends came to 11 bases. In germline, CDR1 is LGHNA, CDR2 YNFKEQ. CDR3 region: CASQGPFEAFF. The CDR3 DNA sequence: TGTGCCAGCCAGGGGCCGTTTGAAGCTTTCTTT.

J is TRBJ2-1 and V is TRBV7-9, with TRBD2 identical over 8 bases. In germline, CDR1 is SEHNR, CDR2 FQNEAQ (reference sequence). This CDR3 comprises 17 residues. J gave up 0 bases and V 0 bases, and 4 bases lay outside the gene matches. The CDR3 coding sequence is TGTGCCAGCAGCTTAGCGGCCAGCGGGAGCTCCTACAATGAGCAGTTCTTC. It translates to CASSLAASGSSYNEQFF.

CDR3 protein: CASRTDYSSTGELFF. In nucleotides, the CDR3 is TGTGCCAGCAGGACGGACTACTCGAGCACCGGGGAGCTGTTTTTT. This chain joins TRBV4-2 and TRBJ2-2; weak D call: TRBD2 (6 bases). Germline CDR1 and CDR2: LGHNA and YNFKEQ. V shed 6 bases and J shed 4 bases, with 15 bases lying between them. The CDR3 is made up of 15 amino acids.

The CDR3 sequence is CASSQVPGWAYEQYF. CDR3 nucleotides: TGTGCCAGCAGCCAAGTACCAGGGTGGGCCTACGAGCAGTACTTC. This chain uses TRBV14 with TRBJ2-7; D possibly corresponds to TRBD1 (5 bases). There are 15 residues in the CDR3. Per the germline V gene, CDR1 is SGHDN and CDR2 is FVKESK. V lost 1 base, J lost 2 bases, and 12 bases lay in between.

The genes are TRBV4-3 and TRBJ1-6, with D possibly TRBD1 on 5 matching bases. The CDR3 contains 15 residues. The V gene's germline CDR1 is LGHNA and CDR2 YSLEER. The V end was cut by 4 bases, the J end by 13 bases, with 20 bases between. The CDR3 DNA sequence: TGCGCCAGCAGCCCTGGATCAGGGAGATCGGGTCCCCTCCACTTT. Its protein product is CASSPGSGRSGPLHF.

The chain recombines TRBV3-1 (or the pseudogene TRBV3-2) with TRBJ2-3; D not certain. This CDR3 spans 13 amino acids. V gave up 1 base and J gave up 4 bases, with 6 bases separating them. The germline CDR1 and CDR2 sequences are LGHDT and YNNKEL (reference sequence). CDR3 sequence: CASSQGLADTQYF. CDR3 nucleotide sequence: TGTGCCAGCAGCCAAGGCCTAGCAGATACGCAGTATTTT.

The V gene is TRBV14, the J gene TRBJ2-2, with D possibly matching TRBD1 (6 bases). The germline V and J ends were trimmed by 3 bases and 4 bases, with 15 bases remaining between them. Per the germline V gene, CDR1 is SGHDN and CDR2 is FVKESK. The CDR3 is made up of 16 amino acids. DNA for the CDR3: TGTGCCAGCAGCCAGTTGACAGGTCCCCGCACCGGGGAGCTGTTTTTT. Its protein product is CASSQLTGPRTGELFF.

Comment on this clone: This sample includes further DNA sequences coding for the same CDR3. The rearrangement links TRBV9 to TRBJ2-7; D is perhaps TRBD1 or TRBD2 (5 bases each). The V gene's germline CDR1 is SGDLS and CDR2 YYNGEE. Trimming pared 2 bases from V and 0 bases from J, leaving 9 bases between. The CDR3 runs 14 residues. CDR3 coding DNA: TGTGCCAGCAGCGTGGGACCGAGCTCCTACGAGCAGTACTTC. Translation: CASSVGPSSYEQYF.

This rearrangement joins TRBV4-3 to TRBJ2-2, with 11 positions matching TRBD2. The germline CDR1 and CDR2 sequences are LGHNA and YSLEER. The CDR3 is made up of 15 amino acids. With V trimmed by 4 bases and J by 4 bases, 2 bases remained unmatched. Written as DNA, the CDR3 is TGCGCCAGCAGCCCCGGGACTAGCGGCACCGGGGAGCTGTTTTTT. The encoded protein is CASSPGTSGTGELFF.

The chain couples TRBV3-1 (or the pseudogene TRBV3-2) to TRBJ2-1; TRBD2 matches 8 bases. V trimming: 1 base; J trimming: 5 bases; junction bases outside the gene matches: 10. Germline V lookup: CDR1 LGHDT, CDR2 YNNKEL (reference sequence). This CDR3 region has 17 residues. CDR3 residues: CASSQVTKPSGHNEQFF. Written as DNA, the CDR3 is TGTGCCAGCAGCCAAGTGACAAAGCCTAGCGGGCACAATGAGCAGTTCTTC.